Following are 5 T cell receptor beta chains from one sample sequenced in a study of radiation and T cells in renal cell carcinoma. Generated by immunoSEQ multiplex PCR, the TCRdb table keeps only in-frame clones and is missing some. The table shows approximately 83,000 clones, with around four fifths occurring only once. The time point is: blood 4 weeks post-SBRT, at nephrectomy. Treatment denoted: 15 Gy SBRT to primary tumor, nephrectomy 4 weeks later. The sequences come from blood, collected from a patient whose treatment included radiotherapy and nephrectomy. These receptors came from a man aged 45-65 years with renal cell carcinoma.

This chain joins TRBV9 and TRBJ2-1; 8 bases fit TRBD1. Germline CDR1 is SGDLS and CDR2 is YYNGEE. There are 15 residues in the CDR3. Unmatched junction bases numbered 1, after V lost 1 base and J lost 1 base. CDR3 protein: CASSVQGASYNEQFF. The CDR3 DNA follows: TGTGCCAGCAGCGTACAGGGGGCTTCCTACAATGAGCAGTTCTTC.

The rearrangement joins TRBV6-1 to TRBJ1-2; 8 bases agree with TRBD1. Germline V CDR1 and CDR2: MNHNS, SASEGT. This CDR3 is 13 amino acids long. V shed 6 bases and J 3 bases; nucleotides not matched to a gene: 3. The CDR3 DNA is TGTGCCAGCAGAAGGGGACAGGACTATGGCTACACCTTC. It translates to CASRRGQDYGYTF.

This clone came up a few times. Written as DNA, the CDR3 is TGTGCCAGCAGTCAGGACAGGGGTAACTATGGCTACACCTTC. Its translation is CASSQDRGNYGYTF. The chain employs TRBV9 and TRBJ1-2; TRBD1 aligns across 9 bases. CDR3 length: 14 amino acids. V trimming: 5 bases; J trimming: 1 base; junction bases outside the gene matches: 3. CDR1 and CDR2 (germline): SGDLS, YYNGEE.

The chain couples TRBV4-1 to TRBJ1-4; D is unresolved. Germline V lookup: CDR1 MGHRA, CDR2 YSYEKL. Trimming cost V 0 bases and J 4 bases, with 6 bases left between them. The CDR3 covers 14 residues. CDR3 amino acids: CASSQDSYNEKLFF. For the CDR3, the DNA is TGCGCCAGCAGCCAAGACAGTTATAATGAAAAACTGTTTTTT.

CDR3 sequence (DNA): TGTGCCATCATCCCGGGACAGGGGGCTGGCGGAAACACCATATATTTT. Encoded protein: CAIIPGQGAGGNTIYF. The chain employs TRBV10-3 and TRBJ1-3; 12 bases match TRBD1. Trimming took 7 bases from V and 4 from J; bases not matched to a gene: 8. Germline CDR1 is ENHRY and CDR2 is SYGVKD. The CDR3 runs 16 residues.